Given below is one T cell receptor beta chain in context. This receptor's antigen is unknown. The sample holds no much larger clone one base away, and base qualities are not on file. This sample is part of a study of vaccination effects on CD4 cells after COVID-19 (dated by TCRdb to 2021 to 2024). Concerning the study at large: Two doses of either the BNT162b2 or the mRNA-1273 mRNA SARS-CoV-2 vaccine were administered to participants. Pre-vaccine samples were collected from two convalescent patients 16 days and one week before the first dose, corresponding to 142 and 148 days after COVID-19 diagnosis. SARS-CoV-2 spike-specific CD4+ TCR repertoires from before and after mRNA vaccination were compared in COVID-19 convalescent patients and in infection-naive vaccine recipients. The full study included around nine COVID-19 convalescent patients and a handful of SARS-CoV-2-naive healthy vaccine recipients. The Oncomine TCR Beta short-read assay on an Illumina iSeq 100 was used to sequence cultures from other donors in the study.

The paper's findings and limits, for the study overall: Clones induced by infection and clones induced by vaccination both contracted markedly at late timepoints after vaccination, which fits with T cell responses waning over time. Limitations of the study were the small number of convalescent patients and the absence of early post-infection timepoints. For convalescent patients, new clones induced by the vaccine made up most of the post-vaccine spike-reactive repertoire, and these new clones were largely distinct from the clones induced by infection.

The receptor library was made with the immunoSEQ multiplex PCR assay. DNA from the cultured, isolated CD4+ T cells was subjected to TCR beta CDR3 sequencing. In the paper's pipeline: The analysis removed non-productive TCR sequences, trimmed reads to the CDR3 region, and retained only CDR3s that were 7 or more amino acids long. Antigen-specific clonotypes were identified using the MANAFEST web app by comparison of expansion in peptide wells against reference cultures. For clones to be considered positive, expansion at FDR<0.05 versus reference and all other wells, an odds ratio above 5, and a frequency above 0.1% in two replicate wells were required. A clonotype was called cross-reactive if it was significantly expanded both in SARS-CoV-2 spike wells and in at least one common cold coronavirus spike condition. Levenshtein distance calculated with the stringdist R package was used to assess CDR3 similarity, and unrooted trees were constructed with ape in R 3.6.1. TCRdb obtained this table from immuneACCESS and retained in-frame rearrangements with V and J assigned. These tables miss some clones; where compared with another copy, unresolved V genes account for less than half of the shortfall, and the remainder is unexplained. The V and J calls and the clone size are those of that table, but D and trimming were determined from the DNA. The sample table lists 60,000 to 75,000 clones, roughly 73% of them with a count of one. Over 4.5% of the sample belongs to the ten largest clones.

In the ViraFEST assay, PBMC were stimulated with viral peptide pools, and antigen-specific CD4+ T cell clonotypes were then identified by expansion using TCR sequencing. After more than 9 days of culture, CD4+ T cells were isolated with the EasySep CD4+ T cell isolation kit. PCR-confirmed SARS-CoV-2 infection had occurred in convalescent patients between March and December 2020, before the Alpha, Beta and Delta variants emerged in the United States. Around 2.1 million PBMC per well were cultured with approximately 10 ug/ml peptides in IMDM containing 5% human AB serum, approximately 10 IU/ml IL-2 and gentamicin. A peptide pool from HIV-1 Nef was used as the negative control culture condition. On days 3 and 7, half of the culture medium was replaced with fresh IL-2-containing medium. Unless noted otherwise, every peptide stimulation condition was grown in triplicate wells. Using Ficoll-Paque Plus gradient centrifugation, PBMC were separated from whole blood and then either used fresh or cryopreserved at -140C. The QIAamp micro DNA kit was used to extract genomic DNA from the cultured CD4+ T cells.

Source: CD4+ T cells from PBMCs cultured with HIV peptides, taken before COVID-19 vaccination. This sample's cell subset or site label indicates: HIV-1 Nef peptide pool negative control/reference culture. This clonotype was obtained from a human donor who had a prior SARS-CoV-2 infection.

The CDR3 sequence is CASSPGQGAGQYF. DNA sequence: TGTGCCAGCAGCCCGGGACAGGGGGCAGGGCAGTACTTC. The receptor chain draws on TRBV7-2 and TRBJ2-7, and 12 junction bases match TRBD1. CDR3 length: 13 amino acids, cysteine to phenylalanine. The DNA shown is the 39-base CDR3, in frame from base 1. Trimmed from V: 5 bases; trimmed from J: 9 bases; junction bases lacking a gene match: 5. CDR1 SGHTA and CDR2 FQGNSA were looked up in the germline V gene. With the rest looked up from the reference TRBV7-2 and TRBJ2-7 genes rather than sequenced, the full variable domain is GAGVSQSPSNKVTEKGKDVELRCDPISGHTALYWYRQSLGQGLEFLIYFQGNSAPDKSGLPSDRFSAERTGGSVSTLTIQRTQQEDSAVYLCASSPGQGAGQYFGPGTRLTVT.